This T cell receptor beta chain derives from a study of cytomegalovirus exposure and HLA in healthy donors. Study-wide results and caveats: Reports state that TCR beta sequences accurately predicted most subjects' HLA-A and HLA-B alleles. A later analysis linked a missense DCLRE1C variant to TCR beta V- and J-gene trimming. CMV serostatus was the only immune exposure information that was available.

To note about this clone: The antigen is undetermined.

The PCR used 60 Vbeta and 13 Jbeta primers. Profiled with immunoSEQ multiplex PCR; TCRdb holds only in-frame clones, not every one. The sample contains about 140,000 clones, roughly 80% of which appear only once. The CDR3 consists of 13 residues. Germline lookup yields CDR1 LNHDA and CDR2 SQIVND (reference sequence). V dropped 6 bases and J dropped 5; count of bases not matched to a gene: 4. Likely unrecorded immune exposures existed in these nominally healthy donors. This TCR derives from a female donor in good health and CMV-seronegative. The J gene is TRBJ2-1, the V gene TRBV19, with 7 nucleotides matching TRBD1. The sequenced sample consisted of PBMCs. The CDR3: CASSSTGDNEQFF. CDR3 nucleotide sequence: TGTGCCAGTAGCTCAACAGGGGACAATGAGCAGTTCTTC.